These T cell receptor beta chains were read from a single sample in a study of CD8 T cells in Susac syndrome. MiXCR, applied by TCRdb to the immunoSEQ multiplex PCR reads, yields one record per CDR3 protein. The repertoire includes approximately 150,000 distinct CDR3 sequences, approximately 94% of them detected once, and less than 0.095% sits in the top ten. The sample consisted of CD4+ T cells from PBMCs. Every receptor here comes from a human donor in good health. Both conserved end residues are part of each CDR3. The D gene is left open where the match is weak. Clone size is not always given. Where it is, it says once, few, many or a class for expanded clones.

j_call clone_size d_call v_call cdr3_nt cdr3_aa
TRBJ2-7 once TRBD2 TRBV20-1 TGCAGTGCTAGGAAGACTAGCGGGAGGGCCCCCTCCTACGAGCAGTACTTC CSARKTSGRAPSYEQYF
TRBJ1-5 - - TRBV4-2 TGTGCCAGCAGCCAACTTACCGGGACCGAAAATCAGCCCCAGCATTTT CASSQLTGTENQPQHF
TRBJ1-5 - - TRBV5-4 TGTGCCAGCAGCTCTGGTGGACGTCGCAATCAGCCCCAGCATTTT CASSSGGRRNQPQHF
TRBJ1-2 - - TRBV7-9 TGTGCCAGCAGCTTAGGGGGGGATGGCTACACCTTC CASSLGGDGYTF
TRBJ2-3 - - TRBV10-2 TGCGCCAGCAGTAAGGGGCTGGGCACAGATACGCAGTATTTT CASSKGLGTDTQYF
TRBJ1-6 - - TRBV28 TGTGCCACCCGGGCTGGCCTCGGGAATTCACCCCTCCACTTT CATRAGLGNSPLHF
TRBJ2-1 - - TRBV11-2 TGTGCCAGCAGCCCAGTAACTCGGTTCGATGAGCAGTTCTTC CASSPVTRFDEQFF
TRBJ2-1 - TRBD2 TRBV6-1 TGTGCCAGCAGTGAACGGCGCGGGAGTAGGAATGAGCAGTTCTTC CASSERRGSRNEQFF
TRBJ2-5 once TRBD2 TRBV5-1 TGCGCCACCCGGACTAGCGGGAGGGGTCTAGAGACCCAGTACTTC CATRTSGRGLETQYF
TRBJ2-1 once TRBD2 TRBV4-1 TGCGCCAGCAGCCAACCCTGGGGTAGCGGGCTCTACAATGAGCAGTTCTTC CASSQPWGSGLYNEQFF
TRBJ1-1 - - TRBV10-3 TGTGCCATCAGTGGGATTGGGCAGGGCATGAACACTGAAGCTTTCTTT CAISGIGQGMNTEAFF
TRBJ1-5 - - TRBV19 TGTGCCAGTAGTATTTTAGGGGCGAGTAACAATCAGCCCCAGCATTTT CASSILGASNNQPQHF
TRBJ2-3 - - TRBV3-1 TGTGCCAGCACCCCCCTCGGGTCCACAGATACGCAGTATTTT CASTPLGSTDTQYF
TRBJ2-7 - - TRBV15 TGTGCCACCAGCCCAGCGCCAAGCTCCTACGAGCAGTACTTC CATSPAPSSYEQYF
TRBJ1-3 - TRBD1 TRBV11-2 TGTGCCAGCAGCTTAGGAGGACAGGGAGTCACCATATATTTT CASSLGGQGVTIYF
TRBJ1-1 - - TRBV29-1 TGCAGCGTTGAACGAGTTCAGGGTCGGGATGAAGCTTTCTTT CSVERVQGRDEAFF
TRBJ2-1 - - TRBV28 TGTGCCAGCAGTCTGTCACAGGGATCCAGGAATGAGCAGTTCTTC CASSLSQGSRNEQFF
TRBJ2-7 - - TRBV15 TGTGCCACCAGCAGAGATCAGGGATACGAGCAGTACTTC CATSRDQGYEQYF
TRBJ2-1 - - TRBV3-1 TGTGCCAGCAGCCAAGTTCCGCGTGAGCAGTTCTTC CASSQVPREQFF
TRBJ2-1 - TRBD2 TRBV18 TGTGCCAGCTCACCTTCGCTGGGACTAGCCGATGAGCAGTTCTTC CASSPSLGLADEQFF
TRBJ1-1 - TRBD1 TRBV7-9 TGTGCCAGCAGCTTAAGTTCCAGGGGGGACACTGAAGCTTTCTTT CASSLSSRGDTEAFF
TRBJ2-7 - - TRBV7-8 TGTGCCAGCAGCTTAGCGGGACACTCCTCCTACGAGCAGTACTTC CASSLAGHSSYEQYF
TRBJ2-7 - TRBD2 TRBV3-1 TGTGCCAGCAGCACCACCGGGACTAGGTCCTACGAGCAGTACTTC CASSTTGTRSYEQYF